These 3 T cell receptor beta chains were all obtained from the same sample, sequenced in a study of shared clonotypes between healthy human individuals. The repertoire was sequenced with immunoSEQ multiplex PCR; TCRdb's copy has only in-frame clones and lacks some. The repertoire consists of about 490,000 clones, with over 70% occurring once and the leading ten covering 10% to 15%. Specimen: PBMCs. Source of these receptors: a woman aged 40 to 55 in good health. Some clones in this sample may be carry-over from other donors' samples.

The chain uses TRBV15 and TRBJ2-7; TRBD2 is a possible D gene (5 bases). Germline lookup yields CDR1 LNHNV and CDR2 YYDKDF (reference sequence). The CDR3 loop spans 15 amino acids. Trimming removed 0 bases at V and 2 bases at J, with 11 bases between. Here the CDR3 reads CATSRDRNGAYEQYF. The CDR3 DNA is TGTGCCACCAGCAGAGATCGCAACGGGGCCTACGAGCAGTACTTC.

The chain employs TRBV7-8 and TRBJ2-7, with 8 positions matching TRBD1. Germline V gene sequence: CDR1 SGHVS, CDR2 FQNEAQ. The CDR3 contains 14 residues. V shed 5 bases and J 3 bases; nucleotides not matched to a gene: 6. The CDR3 is CASSKGQDIYEQYF. The DNA of the CDR3 is TGTGCCAGCAGCAAGGGACAGGACATCTACGAGCAGTACTTC.

This clone was counted only a few times. Mismatch with germline at one junction end may stem from a read error. The V and J genes are TRBV2 and TRBJ2-7, with 8 bases aligning to TRBD2. Germline CDR1 SNHLY, CDR2 FYNNEI. The CDR3 is made up of 14 amino acids. The chain's CDR3 is CASSEGTSIYQQYF. Written as DNA, the CDR3 is TGTGCCAGCAGTGAAGGGACTAGCATCTACCAGCAGTACTTC.